The 5 T cell receptor beta chains reported below all come from one sample, sequenced in a study of neurological immune-mediated disorders (dated by TCRdb to the late 2010s). Receptor amplification or capture employed 5' RACE. The sample was run on an Illumina HiSeq 2500. The public reads were reanalyzed by TCRdb: fastp trimming at Q25, MiXCR alignment, in-frame beta chains only. Records with the same CDR3 protein are collapsed into one entry carrying the most frequent genes and DNA. In this sample the table shows over 30,000 distinct CDR3 sequences, about an eighth of which occur a single time. The ten largest clonotypes hold 2.3% of the sample. The sample's time point label, decoded: longitudinal time-point 2. The material sequenced was PBMCs. The receptors shown here come from a woman aged 40 to 55 in good health.

This clonotype was detected many times. Here the CDR3 reads CSARDSRPIAKNIQYF. Written as DNA, the CDR3 is TGCAGTGCTAGGGACTCACGACCGATAGCCAAAAACATTCAGTACTTC. This rearrangement joins TRBV20-1 to TRBJ2-4, with a possible D match to TRBD2 (5 bases). Germline loops: CDR1 DFQATT, CDR2 SNEGSKA (reference sequence). The CDR3 loop spans 16 amino acids. V shed 3 bases and J shed 0 bases, with 15 bases lying between them.

By share, this clonotype counts as medium-sized. This chain links TRBV5-1 with TRBJ2-2, with 7 bases identical to TRBD2. The V and J ends lost 3 bases and 1 base, in that order; junction bases with no gene match: 6. The CDR3 contains 16 residues. Germline V gene lookup returns CDR1 SGHRS and CDR2 YFSETQ. CDR3 loop: CASSSEAGLNTGELFF. The CDR3 DNA reads as TGCGCCAGCAGCTCTGAAGCGGGACTGAACACCGGGGAGCTGTTTTTT.

This clonotype has ten or more counts. This chain connects TRBV5-1 to TRBJ1-5, with a weak D call TRBD1 (5 bases). V was clipped by 5 bases and J by 1 base, with 13 bases between them. The CDR3 covers 15 residues. From germline, CDR1 is SGHRS and CDR2 YFSETQ. This CDR3 reads CASRTGPLSNQPQHF. The CDR3 coding sequence is TGCGCCAGCAGGACGGGACCGCTGAGCAATCAGCCCCAGCATTTT.

This clonotype has at least ten counts. The chain links TRBV7-2 to TRBJ2-3, with D perhaps matching TRBD1 (6 bases). The germline gives CDR1 SGHTA, CDR2 FQGNSA. This CDR3 comprises 12 residues. V was clipped by 3 bases and J by 6 bases, with 7 bases between them. CDR3 sequence reads: CASSFGQDTQYF. CDR3 DNA: TGTGCCAGCAGCTTCGGACAGGATACGCAGTATTTT. The full variable domain, its missing parts supplied by reference TRBV7-2 and TRBJ2-3, is GAGVSQSPSNKVTEKGKDVELRCDPISGHTALYWYRQSLGQGLEFLIYFQGNSAPDKSGLPSDRFSAERTGGSVSTLTIQRTQQEDSAVYLCASSFGQDTQYFGPGTRLTVL.

This clonotype has ten or more counts. V and J are TRBV6-5 and TRBJ2-7; 9 bases line up with TRBD1. CDR1 and CDR2 (germline): MNHEY, SVGAGI. V lost 0 bases to trimming and J lost 5 bases; unmatched junction nucleotides: 5. The CDR3 runs to 15 residues. The DNA of the CDR3 is TGTGCCAGCAGTTACTCTGGGGACAGGGCCGACGAGCAGTACTTC. It translates to CASSYSGDRADEQYF.